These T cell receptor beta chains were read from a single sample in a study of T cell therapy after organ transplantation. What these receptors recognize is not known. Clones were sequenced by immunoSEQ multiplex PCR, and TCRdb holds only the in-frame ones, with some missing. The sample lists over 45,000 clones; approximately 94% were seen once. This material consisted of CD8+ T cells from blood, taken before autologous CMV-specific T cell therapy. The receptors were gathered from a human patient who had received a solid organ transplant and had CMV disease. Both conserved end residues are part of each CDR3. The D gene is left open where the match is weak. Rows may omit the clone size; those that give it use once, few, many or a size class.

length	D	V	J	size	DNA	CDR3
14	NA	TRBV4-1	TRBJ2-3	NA	TGCGCCAGCAGCCAAGGCCCCTTTTCTGATACGCAGTATTTT	CASSQGPFSDTQYF
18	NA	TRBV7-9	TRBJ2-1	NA	TGTGCCAGCAGCTTACGTACCAGTAGAGCGTGGAACTACAATGAGCAGTTCTTC	CASSLRTSRAWNYNEQFF
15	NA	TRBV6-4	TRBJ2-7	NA	TGTGCCAGCCATCCCTCCGGAGGGAACACCTACGAGCAGTACTTC	CASHPSGGNTYEQYF
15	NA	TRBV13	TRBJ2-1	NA	TGTGCCAGCACCGACAACGGGGGCCTGCACAATGAGCAGTTCTTC	CASTDNGGLHNEQFF
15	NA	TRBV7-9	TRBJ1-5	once	TGTGCCAGCAGCTTTGGCCTGACAGGCGATCAGCCCCAGCATTTT	CASSFGLTGDQPQHF
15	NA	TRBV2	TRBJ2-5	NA	TGTGCCAGCACCGAGGGACCGGCCCCCCAAGAGACCCAGTACTTC	CASTEGPAPQETQYF
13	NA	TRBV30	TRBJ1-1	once	TGTGCCTGGAGTGACGAGGTCTACACTGAAGCTTTCTTT	CAWSDEVYTEAFF
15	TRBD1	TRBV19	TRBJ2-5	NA	TGTGCCAGTAGTACCACCCCCAGGGGGCCAGAGACCCAGTACTTC	CASSTTPRGPETQYF
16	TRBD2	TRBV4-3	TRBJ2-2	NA	TGCGCCAGCAGCCAAAGGACTAGCGGGGGTGCCGGGGAGCTGTTTTTT	CASSQRTSGGAGELFF
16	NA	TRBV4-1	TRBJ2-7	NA	TGCGCCAGCAGCCAAGATCCGGGGGCTGAATACTACGAGCAGTACTTC	CASSQDPGAEYYEQYF
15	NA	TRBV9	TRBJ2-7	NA	TGTGCCAGCAGCGGCTCCGGGACCCTTAGTTACGAGCAGTACTTC	CASSGSGTLSYEQYF
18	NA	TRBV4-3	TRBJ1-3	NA	TGCGCCAGCAGCTCAGCCCCCGGGACGCCAAACTCTGGAAACACCATATATTTT	CASSSAPGTPNSGNTIYF
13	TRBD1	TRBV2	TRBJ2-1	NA	TGTGCCAGCCGGGACAGACCCTACAATGAGCAGTTCTTC	CASRDRPYNEQFF
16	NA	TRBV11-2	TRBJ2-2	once	TGTGCCAGCAGCTTAGGAGGAGGGATGAACACCGGGGAGCTGTTTTTT	CASSLGGGMNTGELFF
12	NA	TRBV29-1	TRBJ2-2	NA	TGCAGCGTTGAGAGGGGTAGCGGGGAGCTGTTTTTT	CSVERGSGELFF
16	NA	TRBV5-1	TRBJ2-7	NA	TGCGCCAGCAGCCCGGGCGGGACAGCAATTTCCTACGAGCAGTACTTC	CASSPGGTAISYEQYF
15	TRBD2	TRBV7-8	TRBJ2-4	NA	TGTGCCAGCAGCTTGCGGGAGGTAGACAAAAACATTCAGTACTTC	CASSLREVDKNIQYF
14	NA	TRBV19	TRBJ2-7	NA	TGTGCCAGTAGTGTCTCTTCAGGAAATTACGAGCAGTACTTC	CASSVSSGNYEQYF
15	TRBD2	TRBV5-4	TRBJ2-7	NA	TGTGCCAGCAGCGGGACTAGCGGGAGGGCCGTAGAGCAGTACTTC	CASSGTSGRAVEQYF
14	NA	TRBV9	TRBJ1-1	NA	TGTGCCAGCAGCGTAGCTCCGAGGAACACTGAAGCTTTCTTT	CASSVAPRNTEAFF
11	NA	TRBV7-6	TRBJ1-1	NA	TGTGCCAGCAGCGGGGGTCCTGAAGCTTTCTTT	CASSGGPEAFF
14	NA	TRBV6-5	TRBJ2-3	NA	TGTGCCAGCAGTTACGGGGAAAGCACAGATACGCAGTATTTT	CASSYGESTDTQYF
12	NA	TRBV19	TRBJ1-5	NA	TGTGCCAGTAGTATGGACTATCAGCCCCAGCATTTT	CASSMDYQPQHF
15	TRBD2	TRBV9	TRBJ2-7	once	TGTGCCAGCAGCGCCGGGACTAACAGCATACAGGAGCAGTACTTC	CASSAGTNSIQEQYF
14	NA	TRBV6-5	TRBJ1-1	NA	TGTGCCAGCAGTTACTCGGGGGTTGGGGCTGAAGCTTTCTTT	CASSYSGVGAEAFF
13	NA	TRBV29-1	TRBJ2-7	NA	TGCAGCGTTGAATCAGCCCTCTCCTACGAGCAGTACTTC	CSVESALSYEQYF
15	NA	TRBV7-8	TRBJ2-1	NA	TGTGCCAGCAGCCCAGCGGACGGCTCCTACAATGAGCAGTTCTTC	CASSPADGSYNEQFF
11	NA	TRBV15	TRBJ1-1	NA	TGTGCCACCAGCGGGGGTCTTGAAGCTTTCTTT	CATSGGLEAFF
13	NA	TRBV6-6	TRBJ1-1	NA	TGTGCCAGCAGGTTGGACGGGTGGACTGAAGCTTTCTTT	CASRLDGWTEAFF
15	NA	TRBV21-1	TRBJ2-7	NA	TGTGCCAGCAGCAATTCTACACCGGCATCCTACGAGCAGTACTTC	CASSNSTPASYEQYF
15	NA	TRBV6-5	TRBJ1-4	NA	TGTGCCAGCAGACCCGCCGGGGCAACTAATGAAAAACTGTTTTTT	CASRPAGATNEKLFF